What follows describes a single T cell receptor beta chain. These data come from a study of blood T cell repertoires in COVID-19. At the level of the study: Acute-phase and convalescent COVID-19 samples originated in the United States, Italy and Spain.

The method was immunoSEQ multiplex PCR; TCRdb's version includes in-frame clones alone and lacks a portion of them. The sample carries about 220,000 clones, 80% to 90% recorded once. The CDR3 sequence is 13 residues long. Trimming at V came to 4 bases and at J to 6 bases, leaving 4 bases not matched to a gene. Germline assignment: CDR1 SGDLS and CDR2 YYNGEE. The source of this sequence is a woman in her fifties or sixties with acute or convalescent COVID-19. The sequenced sample was peripheral blood. The chain links TRBV9 to TRBJ2-7, with TRBD1 identical over 10 bases. The CDR3 sequence is CASSPRTGGEQYF. Written as DNA, the CDR3 is TGTGCCAGCAGCCCCAGGACAGGGGGCGAGCAGTACTTC.